Listed below are T cell receptor beta chains from one sample, sequenced in a study of cytomegalovirus exposure and HLA in healthy donors. Repertoires were generated with immunoSEQ multiplex PCR, while TCRdb's copy carries only in-frame clones and drops some. The table has approximately 72,000 clones, around 79% seen once; the top ten hold 5.5%. Sequenced: PBMCs. The receptors shown here come from a male donor in good health and CMV-seropositive. CDR3s include the opening cysteine and the closing phenylalanine or tryptophan. A D gene is named only where the DNA matches it firmly. The listing skips clone size in some rows; elsewhere it reads once, few, many or a size class.

d_gene: TRBD1; v_gene: TRBV12-5; j_gene: TRBJ2-1; abundance: -; CDR3nt: TGTGCTAGTGGTCTGGGACAGGGGGCCGAGGAGCAGTTCTTC; CDR3aa: CASGLGQGAEEQFF
d_gene: -; v_gene: TRBV15; j_gene: TRBJ2-5; abundance: -; CDR3nt: TGTGCCACCAGCAGAAGCAGGGAAGAGACCCAGTACTTC; CDR3aa: CATSRSREETQYF
d_gene: -; v_gene: TRBV11-2; j_gene: TRBJ1-5; abundance: few; CDR3nt: TGTGCCAGCAGCTTAGATTGGACGGGAAGCAATCAGCCCCAGCATTTT; CDR3aa: CASSLDWTGSNQPQHF
d_gene: TRBD2; v_gene: TRBV6-6; j_gene: TRBJ2-1; abundance: once; CDR3nt: TGTGCCAGCAGTTACGTAATAGCGGGAGCCCCCAATGAGCAGTTCTTC; CDR3aa: CASSYVIAGAPNEQFF
d_gene: -; v_gene: TRBV5-6; j_gene: TRBJ2-7; abundance: -; CDR3nt: TGTGCCAGCAGCTTGCTGGACACCCACTACGAGCAGTACTTC; CDR3aa: CASSLLDTHYEQYF
d_gene: -; v_gene: TRBV29-1; j_gene: TRBJ1-1; abundance: -; CDR3nt: TGCAGCGTTGAAAGGGGCATGAACACTGAAGCTTTCTTT; CDR3aa: CSVERGMNTEAFF
d_gene: -; v_gene: TRBV27; j_gene: TRBJ1-4; abundance: -; CDR3nt: TGTGCCAGCAGGGGGGGTGAAAAACTGTTTTTT; CDR3aa: CASRGGEKLFF
d_gene: -; v_gene: TRBV14; j_gene: TRBJ2-2; abundance: -; CDR3nt: TGTGCCAGCAGCCTGGGAGGGAACACCGGGGAGCTGTTTTTT; CDR3aa: CASSLGGNTGELFF
d_gene: -; v_gene: TRBV6-5; j_gene: TRBJ1-1; abundance: -; CDR3nt: TGTGCCAGCAGGATCCAGGGGTCAGGATCTGAAGCTTTCTTT; CDR3aa: CASRIQGSGSEAFF
d_gene: -; v_gene: TRBV5-1; j_gene: TRBJ1-2; abundance: once; CDR3nt: TGCGCCAGCAGCTTGTTTTACGGGGGCTATGGCTACACCTTC; CDR3aa: CASSLFYGGYGYTF